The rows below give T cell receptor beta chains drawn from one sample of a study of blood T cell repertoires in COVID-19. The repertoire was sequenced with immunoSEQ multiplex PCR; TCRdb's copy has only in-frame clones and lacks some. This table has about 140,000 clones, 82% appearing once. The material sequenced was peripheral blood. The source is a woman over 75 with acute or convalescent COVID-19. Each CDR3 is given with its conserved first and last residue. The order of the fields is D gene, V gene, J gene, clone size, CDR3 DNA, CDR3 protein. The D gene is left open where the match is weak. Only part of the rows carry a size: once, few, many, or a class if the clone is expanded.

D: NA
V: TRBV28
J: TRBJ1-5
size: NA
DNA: TGTGCCAGCAGACAAGGGGATATTGATCAGCCCCAGCATTTT
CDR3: CASRQGDIDQPQHF

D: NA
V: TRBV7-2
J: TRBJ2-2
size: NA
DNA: TGTGCCAGCAGCTCCAGGGGAGCTGGGGAGCTGTTTTTT
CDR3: CASSSRGAGELFF

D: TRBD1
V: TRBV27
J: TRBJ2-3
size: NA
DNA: TGTGCCAGCAGTCCGGACAGGCCGAACGCTAGCACAGATACGCAGTATTTT
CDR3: CASSPDRPNASTDTQYF

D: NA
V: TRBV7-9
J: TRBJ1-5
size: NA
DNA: TGTGCCAGCAGCACACAGGGAGATCAGCCCCAGCATTTT
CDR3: CASSTQGDQPQHF

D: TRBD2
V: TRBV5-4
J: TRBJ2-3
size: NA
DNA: TGTGCCAGCGAAGCGGGAGGGCCAGATACGCAGTATTTT
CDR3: CASEAGGPDTQYF

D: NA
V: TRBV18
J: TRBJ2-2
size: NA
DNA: TGTGCCAGTTCTAACACCGGGGAGCTGTTTTTT
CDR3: CASSNTGELFF

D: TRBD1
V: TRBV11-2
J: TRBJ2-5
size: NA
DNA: TGTGCCAGCAGCCTCAGGTACCGGGACAGACAAGAGACCCAGTACTTC
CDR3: CASSLRYRDRQETQYF

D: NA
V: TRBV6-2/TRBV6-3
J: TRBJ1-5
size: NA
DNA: TGTGCCAGCAGTACGACAGGCCTTTCCGGGCCCCAGCATTTT
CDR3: CASSTTGLSGPQHF

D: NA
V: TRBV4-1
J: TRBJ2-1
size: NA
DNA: TGCGCCAGCAGCCAAGCACGGGGACACCGTAACAATGAGCAGTTCTTC
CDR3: CASSQARGHRNNEQFF

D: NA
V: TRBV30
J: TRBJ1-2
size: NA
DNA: TGTGCCTGGAGCAAACAGGCGAACTATGGCTACACCTTC
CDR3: CAWSKQANYGYTF

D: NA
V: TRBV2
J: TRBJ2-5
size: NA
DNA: TGTGCCAGCAGTGAAGCCTCACGGAGCCAAGAGACCCAGTACTTC
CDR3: CASSEASRSQETQYF

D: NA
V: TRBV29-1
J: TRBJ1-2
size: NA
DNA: TGCAGCGTCGCCCCAGGGCAATATGGCTACACCTTC
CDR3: CSVAPGQYGYTF

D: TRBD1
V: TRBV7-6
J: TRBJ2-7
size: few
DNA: TGTGCCAGCAGCCTACGCGACAGGGGCAGGTACGAGCAGTACTTC
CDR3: CASSLRDRGRYEQYF

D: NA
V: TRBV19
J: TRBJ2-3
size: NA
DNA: TGTGCCAGTAGTATTTGGCGGGGAAGCACAGATACGCAGTATTTT
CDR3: CASSIWRGSTDTQYF

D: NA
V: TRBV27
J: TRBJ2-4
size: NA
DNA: TGTGCCAGCAGTTTACGGTTTGGGCGGGACCTAGCCAAAAACATTCAGTACTTC
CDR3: CASSLRFGRDLAKNIQYF

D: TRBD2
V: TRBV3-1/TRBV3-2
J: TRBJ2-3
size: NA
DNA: TGTGCCAGCAGCCCGGGACTAGCGGGAGGGGATACGCAGTATTTT
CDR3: CASSPGLAGGDTQYF

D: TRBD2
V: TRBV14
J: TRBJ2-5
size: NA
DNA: TGTGCCAGCAGCCGCCACGGGGACGGGACTAGCGCGTCCCAAGAGACCCAGTACTTC
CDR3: CASSRHGDGTSASQETQYF

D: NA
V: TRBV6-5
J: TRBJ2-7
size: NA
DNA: TGTGCCAGCAGTTACTCTGGGCACCAGCCCTACGAGCAGTACTTC
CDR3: CASSYSGHQPYEQYF

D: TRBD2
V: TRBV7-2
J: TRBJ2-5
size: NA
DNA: TGTGCCAGCAGCCCTCTGCGGGAGGGAGGTCGGGAGACCCAGTACTTC
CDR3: CASSPLREGGRETQYF

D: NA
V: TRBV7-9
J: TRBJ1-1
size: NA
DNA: TGTGCCAGCAGCTTATTTGGGGGGGACACTGAAGCTTTCTTT
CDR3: CASSLFGGDTEAFF

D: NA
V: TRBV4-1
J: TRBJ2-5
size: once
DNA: TGCGCCAGCAGCCGCACAGGCATACAAGAGACCCAGTACTTC
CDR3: CASSRTGIQETQYF

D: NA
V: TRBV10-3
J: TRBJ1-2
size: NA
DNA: TGTGCCATCAGTGAGCCCGGACAGAGCCTCTATGGCTACACCTTC
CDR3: CAISEPGQSLYGYTF

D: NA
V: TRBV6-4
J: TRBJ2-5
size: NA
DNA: TGTGCCAGCATCGGGTTAGGTTTTTCCCAAGAGACCCAGTACTTC
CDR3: CASIGLGFSQETQYF

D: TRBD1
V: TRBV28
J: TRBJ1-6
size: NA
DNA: TGTGCCAGCAGGACAGGGGGCAGTTCACCCCTCCACTTT
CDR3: CASRTGGSSPLHF

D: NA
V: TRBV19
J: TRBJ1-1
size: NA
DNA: TGTGCCAGTAGTACGGCGGGAGGTGAAGCTTTCTTT
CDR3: CASSTAGGEAFF

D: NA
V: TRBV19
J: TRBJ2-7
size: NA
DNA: TGTGCCAGTAGCTCTTCCTGGAGAAGGGGAAGGTACGAGCAGTACTTC
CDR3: CASSSSWRRGRYEQYF

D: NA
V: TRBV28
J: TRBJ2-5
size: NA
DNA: TGTGCCAGCAGTTTGGCAGGGGCTAACCAAGAGACCCAGTACTTC
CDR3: CASSLAGANQETQYF

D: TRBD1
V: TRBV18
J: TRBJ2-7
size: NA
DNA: TGTGCCAGCTCAGACAGGGGGCCGGACGAGCAGTACTTC
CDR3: CASSDRGPDEQYF

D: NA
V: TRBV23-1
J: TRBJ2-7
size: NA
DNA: TGCGCCAGCAGTCCGAAACCCCCAGGGAAATGGTCGTACGAGCAGTACTTC
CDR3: CASSPKPPGKWSYEQYF